This T cell receptor beta chain derives from a study of early stage breast cancer tumors. Germline loops: CDR1 SGHTA, CDR2 FQGTGA. Trimming stripped 7 bases from V and 2 bases from J, with 14 bases between. The CDR3 has 14 residues. Profiled with immunoSEQ multiplex PCR; TCRdb holds only in-frame clones, not every one. The sample contains roughly 48,000 clones, roughly 80% of which appear only once. J is TRBJ1-2 and V is TRBV7-3; D perhaps matches TRBD1 (6 bases). The clonotype was recovered from a person aged 50 to 59 with breast cancer. The sequenced material came from blood. CDR3: CASTSDRNNYGYTF. Written as DNA, the CDR3 is TGTGCCAGCACCTCGGACAGAAACAACTATGGCTACACCTTC.